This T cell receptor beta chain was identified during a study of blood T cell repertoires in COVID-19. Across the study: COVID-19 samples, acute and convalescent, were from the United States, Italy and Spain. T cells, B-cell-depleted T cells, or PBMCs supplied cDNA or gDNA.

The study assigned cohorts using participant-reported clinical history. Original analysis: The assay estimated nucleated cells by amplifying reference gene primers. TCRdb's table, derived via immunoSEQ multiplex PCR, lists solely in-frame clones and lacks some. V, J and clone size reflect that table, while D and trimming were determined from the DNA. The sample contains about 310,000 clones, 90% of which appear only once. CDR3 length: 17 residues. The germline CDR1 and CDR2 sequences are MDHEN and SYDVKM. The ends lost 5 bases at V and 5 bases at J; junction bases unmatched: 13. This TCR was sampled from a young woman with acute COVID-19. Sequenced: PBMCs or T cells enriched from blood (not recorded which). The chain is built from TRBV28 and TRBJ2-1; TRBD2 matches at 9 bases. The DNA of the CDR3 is TGTGCCAGCAGTCTCCGGGCTGGGCTAGCGGGAAACAATGAGCAGTTCTTC. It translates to CASSLRAGLAGNNEQFF.